The 27 T cell receptor beta chains below all came from one sample that was sequenced in a study of long-term antiretroviral therapy in people with HIV. At survey level, the immunoSEQ assay was run in its v3.0 version. Assay used: immunoSEQ multiplex PCR; TCRdb lists only in-frame clones, some missing. The sample shows fewer than 40,000 clones, around 94% of them seen only once. Sample: unsorted PBMCs, taken about 5.1 years after starting antiretroviral therapy. These receptors originate from a woman in her fifties or sixties with HIV.

The chain is built from TRBV7-3 and TRBJ1-2, with D perhaps TRBD1 (5 bases). Germline V gene data show CDR1 as SGHTA and CDR2 as FQGTGA. The germline V and J ends were trimmed by 2 bases and 5 bases, with 9 bases remaining between them. The length of the CDR3 is 13 residues. The CDR3 nucleotides read TGTGCCAGCAGCTTAGGGGCAGGATATGGCTACACCTTC. Encoded protein: CASSLGAGYGYTF.

V usage is TRBV19 and J usage is TRBJ1-1; possibly TRBD1 for D (6 bases). Germline CDR1 is LNHDA and CDR2 is SQIVND (reference sequence). The CDR3 sequence is 13 residues long. Between the trimmed V and J ends, which lost 7 bases and 1 base, there was a span of 10 bases. The CDR3 DNA reads as TGTGCCAGTAAGGCGGACAGGAACACTGAAGCTTTCTTT. This sequence encodes CASKADRNTEAFF.

The gene calls are TRBV29-1 and TRBJ2-2, with 11 positions matching TRBD1. This CDR3 region has 14 residues. Germline assignment: CDR1 SQVTM and CDR2 ANQGSEA. The V gene end was trimmed by 6 bases and the J gene end by 6 bases; junction bases not matched to a gene: 6. In nucleotides, the CDR3 is TGCAGCGTCAGGACAGGGGGCCCGGCCGGGGAGCTGTTTTTT. It specifies CSVRTGGPAGELFF.

This rearrangement joins TRBV19 to TRBJ2-5, with TRBD1 identical over 8 bases. Trimming removed 6 bases from V and 5 bases from J; junction bases left unmatched: 8. This CDR3 contains 14 residues. The germline V gene encodes CDR1 LNHDA and CDR2 SQIVND (reference sequence). As DNA, the CDR3 is TGTGCCAGTAGCCAAAGACAGGGGAGGGAGACCCAGTACTTC. This encodes CASSQRQGRETQYF.

This chain connects TRBV4-3 to TRBJ2-7; 7 bases agree with TRBD1. Germline CDR1 LGHNA, CDR2 YSLEER. The CDR3 length is 17 residues. The J segment lost 5 bases and the V segment lost 0 bases, leaving 13 bases of the junction unmatched. CDR3 bases: TGCGCCAGCAGCCAAGATCGGGGCAGGGGGATTTTCGACGAGCAGTACTTC. Translation gives CASSQDRGRGIFDEQYF.

V is TRBV5-4 and J is TRBJ1-4; TRBD1 is a possible D gene (6 bases). The V end lost 4 bases, the J end lost 2 bases, and 12 bases lay between the germline ends. This CDR3 has 15 residues. Germline loops: CDR1 SGHNT, CDR2 YYREEE (reference sequence). CDR3 region: CASSPTGMTNEKLFF. The CDR3 DNA reads as TGTGCCAGCAGCCCCACAGGGATGACTAATGAAAAACTGTTTTTT.

This clone was recorded only once. V and J are TRBV19 and TRBJ1-5, with D possibly TRBD1 on 5 matching bases. Trimming took off 1 base at V and 2 bases at J, with 9 bases between the two ends. Germline V CDR1 and CDR2: LNHDA, SQIVND (reference sequence). The CDR3 sequence is 15 residues long. For the CDR3, the DNA is TGTGCCAGTAGTATAGGTGGGGGTGGCAATCAGCCCCAGCATTTT. It is translated as CASSIGGGGNQPQHF.

The chain combines TRBV7-3 with TRBJ2-1; the D gene is possibly TRBD2 (7 bases). The germline V and J ends were trimmed by 5 bases and 4 bases, with 18 bases remaining between them. The CDR3 is 16 amino acids. Germline V lookup: CDR1 SGHTA, CDR2 FQGTGA. This CDR3 reads CASSPLPGGPYNEQFF. In DNA, the CDR3 is TGTGCCAGCAGCCCCCTTCCGGGGGGCCCATACAATGAGCAGTTCTTC.

The genes are TRBV19 and TRBJ1-2, with 7 bases that match TRBD1. Germline CDR1 reads LNHDA; CDR2 reads SQIVND (reference sequence). The CDR3 has 14 amino acids. V was clipped by 4 bases and J by 7 bases; unmatched bases: 9. The CDR3 nucleotides are TGTGCCAGTAGTACCCGACAGGGCATGAGTGGCTACACCTTC. Protein: CASSTRQGMSGYTF.

The chain is built from TRBV13 and TRBJ1-3, with TRBD1 matching 9 bases. The CDR3 sequence is 16 residues long. V dropped 1 base and J dropped 2; count of bases not matched to a gene: 3. Germline loops: CDR1 PRHDT, CDR2 FYEKMQ (reference sequence). In nucleotides, the CDR3 is TGTGCCAGCAGCTTAGAACAGGGGGCTGCTGGAAACACCATATATTTT. Its translation: CASSLEQGAAGNTIYF.

This clone was seen once. V gene TRBV5-1 combines with J gene TRBJ1-3; 9 bases match TRBD1. This CDR3 is 14 amino acids long. V shed 6 bases and J 4 bases; nucleotides not matched to a gene: 5. CDR1 SGHRS and CDR2 YFSETQ come from the germline V gene. This chain's CDR3 is CASNPGQGGNTIYF. As DNA, the CDR3 is TGCGCCAGCAACCCGGGACAGGGAGGAAACACCATATATTTT.

This sequence joins TRBV30 and TRBJ2-7, with a possible D match to TRBD2 (5 bases). Trimming pared 3 bases from V and 7 bases from J, leaving 10 bases between. This CDR3 has 11 amino acids. Germline V gene sequence: CDR1 GTSNPN, CDR2 SVGIG (reference sequence). The CDR3: CAWSVRREQYF. The CDR3 DNA reads as TGTGCCTGGAGCGTCAGGAGGGAGCAGTACTTC.

This clone was detected once. For the CDR3, the DNA is TGCGCCAGCAGTGATTGGGGGCCGGGGGACAATGAGCAGTTCTTC. As protein: CASSDWGPGDNEQFF. V gene TRBV10-2 combines with J gene TRBJ2-1; D tentatively fits TRBD1 or TRBD2 (6 bases each). V was cut by 3 bases and J by 5 bases, with 14 bases left in between. The CDR3 runs to 15 residues. Looked up from germline, CDR1 is WSHSY and CDR2 is SAAADI.

The chain links TRBV19 to TRBJ1-5; D remains unclear. CDR1 LNHDA and CDR2 SQIVND come from the germline V gene (reference sequence). The CDR3 covers 14 residues. Trimming removed 4 bases at V and 2 bases at J, with 9 bases between. The CDR3 DNA reads TGTGCCAGTAGTACCTACACCGGCAATCAGCCCCAGCATTTT. Translation gives CASSTYTGNQPQHF.

The chain carries TRBV6-6 and TRBJ2-5, with D unclear. The V and J ends lost 2 bases and 4 bases respectively, with 2 bases between them. CDR3 length equals 11 residues. The germline gives CDR1 MNHNY, CDR2 SVGAGI (reference sequence). The CDR3 coding sequence is TGTGCCAGCAGTTACGGAGAGACCCAGTACTTC. It codes for CASSYGETQYF.

This rearrangement joins TRBV7-2 to TRBJ2-3; unclear D gene. The ends were cut back, 4 bases at V and 1 base at J, with 12 bases in the middle. The CDR3 totals 15 residues. Germline V CDR1 and CDR2: SGHTA, FQGNSA. The CDR3 spells CASSSSRAGTDTQYF. Written as DNA, the CDR3 is TGTGCCAGCAGCTCGAGCCGGGCGGGCACAGATACGCAGTATTTT.

The V gene is TRBV6-6, the J gene TRBJ2-1; D is possibly TRBD2 (5 bases). V was shortened by 5 bases and J by 5 bases, with 13 bases between the two germline ends. The CDR3 sequence is 14 residues long. Germline V lookup: CDR1 MNHNY, CDR2 SVGAGI (reference sequence). Here the CDR3 reads CASSTLRADNEQFF. The DNA of the CDR3 is TGTGCCAGCAGTACTTTGCGGGCGGACAATGAGCAGTTCTTC.

The chain has TRBV9 and TRBJ1-4; no clear D gene. Germline V gene lookup returns CDR1 SGDLS and CDR2 YYNGEE. V lost 7 bases and J lost 0, with 10 bases in between. The CDR3 is 14 residues long. CDR3 region: CASALGPTNEKLFF. The CDR3 nucleotides read TGTGCCAGCGCCTTGGGTCCAACTAATGAAAAACTGTTTTTT.

This chain links TRBV19 with TRBJ2-7; 9 nucleotides line up with TRBD1. V lost 5 bases and J lost 3; bases outside the gene matches: 8. The length of the CDR3 is 15 residues. Germline CDR1 and CDR2: LNHDA and SQIVND (reference sequence). CDR3 in DNA: TGTGCCAGTAGTGACCCCGGGACAGGGTTCTACGAGCAGTACTTC. Protein: CASSDPGTGFYEQYF. Variable domain in full (rest from reference TRBV19 and TRBJ2-7): DGGITQSPKYLFRKEGQNVTLSCEQNLNHDAMYWYRQDPGQGLRLIYYSQIVNDFQKGDIAEGYSVSREKKESFPLTVTSAQKNPTAFYLCASSDPGTGFYEQYFGPGTRLTVT.

This clone was counted once. The chain combines TRBV7-9 with TRBJ2-7, with D tentatively TRBD2 (6 bases). V lost 3 bases to trimming and J lost 7 bases, with 19 bases between them. Germline V gives CDR1 SEHNR, CDR2 FQNEAQ (reference sequence). The CDR3 sequence is 15 residues long. The CDR3 sequence: CASSLGGSWVVEQYF. In DNA, the CDR3 is TGTGCCAGCAGCTTGGGAGGCTCTTGGGTTGTGGAGCAGTACTTC.

The rearrangement uses TRBV7-9 and TRBJ2-5; the D gene could be TRBD1 or TRBD2 (5 bases each). From germline, CDR1 is SEHNR and CDR2 FQNEAQ (reference sequence). V lost 5 bases, J lost 4 bases, and 17 bases lay in between. CDR3 length: 15 amino acids. CDR3 sequence reads: CASSRSATGGETQYF. The CDR3 DNA reads as TGTGCCAGCAGCCGATCTGCTACTGGGGGAGAGACCCAGTACTTC.

The chain couples TRBV6-5 to TRBJ1-3, with D possibly TRBD1 on 6 matching bases. The CDR3 extends over 16 amino acids. Germline-derived CDR1 and CDR2 are MNHEY and SVGAGI. The germline V and J ends were trimmed by 2 bases and 2 bases, with 13 bases remaining between them. The CDR3 protein is CASSYEGGSTGNTIYF. In DNA, the CDR3 is TGTGCCAGCAGTTACGAGGGGGGTAGCACTGGAAACACCATATATTTT.

This sequence joins TRBV5-5 and TRBJ2-5, with 11 positions matching TRBD2. Germline lookup yields CDR1 SGHKS and CDR2 YYEKEE (reference sequence). CDR3 length: 18 amino acids. After removal of 0 bases from V and 4 bases from J, the junction contained 11 bases not matched to a gene. For the CDR3, the DNA is TGTGCCAGCAGCTTGGCGTCTAGCGGGGGGCCAGGGAGAGAGACCCAGTACTTC. Translation gives CASSLASSGGPGRETQYF. The full variable domain, its missing parts supplied by reference TRBV5-5 and TRBJ2-5, is DAGVTQSPTHLIKTRGQQVTLRCSPISGHKSVSWYQQVLGQGPQFIFQYYEKEERGRGNFPDRFSARQFPNYSSELNVNALLLGDSALYLCASSLASSGGPGRETQYFGPGTRLLVL.

This sequence joins TRBV6-5 and TRBJ1-1; 7 positions agree with TRBD1. The CDR3 spans 14 residues. Per germline, CDR1 MNHEY and CDR2 SVGAGI. With 6 bases clipped from V and 0 bases from J, the junction kept 4 bases outside the gene matches. The CDR3 loop reads CASSRDSLNTEAFF. For the CDR3, the DNA is TGTGCCAGCAGCCGGGACAGCCTGAACACTGAAGCTTTCTTT.

The chain employs TRBV5-1 and TRBJ2-6; TRBD1 might be the D (5 bases). V gave up 4 bases and J gave up 0 bases, with 8 bases separating them. Germline assignment: CDR1 SGHRS and CDR2 YFSETQ. This CDR3 has 15 amino acids. CDR3 protein: CASSVDSSGANVLTF. As DNA, the CDR3 is TGCGCCAGCAGCGTCGACAGCTCTGGGGCCAACGTCCTGACTTTC.

V is TRBV10-2 and J is TRBJ2-5, with 12 bases matching TRBD2. This CDR3 contains 14 residues. Germline V gene sequence: CDR1 WSHSY, CDR2 SAAADI. The V segment lost 10 bases and the J segment 2 bases; nucleotides outside the gene matches: 5. Here the CDR3 DNA reads TGCGCCACCTTGACTAGCGGGGGTCAAGAGACCCAGTACTTC. It encodes CATLTSGGQETQYF.

The chain has TRBV9 and TRBJ2-1; 8 nucleotides line up with TRBD2. V shed 4 bases, J shed 0 bases, and the junction held 6 bases outside the gene matches. The CDR3 runs 16 residues. Germline V gene lookup returns CDR1 SGDLS and CDR2 YYNGEE. The DNA of the CDR3 is TGTGCCAGCAGCCCCCCAAGCGGGAGCTCCTACAATGAGCAGTTCTTC. Protein product: CASSPPSGSSYNEQFF.